The 9 T cell receptor beta chains given below trace back to one sample, sequenced in a study of CD4 T cells in relation to SARS-CoV-2 and coronaviruses. CD4+ T cells from unexposed donors were obtained before the COVID-19 pandemic (2011-2018). After roughly 9 days of culture, CD4+ T cells were isolated. The antigens of these receptors remain unknown. The method was immunoSEQ multiplex PCR; TCRdb's version includes in-frame clones alone and lacks a portion of them. Of 25,000 or so clones in the sample, around 78% were seen once. The specimen sequenced was CD4+ T cells from PBMCs, cultured in vitro. The receptors stem from a human donor in good health.

This clone turned up a few times. J is TRBJ1-1 and V is TRBV4-2; tentatively, D is TRBD1 (5 bases). The CDR3 sequence is 15 residues long. Looked up from germline, CDR1 is LGHNA and CDR2 is YNFKEQ. Trimming cost V 4 bases and J 3 bases, with 15 bases left between them. The CDR3 DNA reads TGTGCCAGCAGCCCCTCGGGAGGGGCGGACACTGAAGCTTTCTTT. This sequence encodes CASSPSGGADTEAFF.

This clone was seen just once. The chain employs TRBV21-1 and TRBJ2-3; TRBD2, the D gene given by the table, was not confirmed from the DNA. TRBV21-1 is classified as a pseudogene. This CDR3 contains 14 residues. This CDR3 is CASSKGGLTDTQYF. The CDR3 bases are TGTGCCAGCAGCAAAGGCGGTCTTACAGATACGCAGTATTTT.

The CDR3 DNA reads TGCGCCAGCAGCCAAGATTGGGACAGGGGCGCAGAGACCCAGTACTTC. As protein: CASSQDWDRGAETQYF. The chain links TRBV4-3 to TRBJ2-5; 10 nucleotides align to TRBD1. The germline V gene has CDR1 LGHNA and CDR2 YSLEER. The CDR3 totals 16 residues. Germline trimming cut 0 bases from V and 4 bases from J; bases unmatched to any gene: 5.

This clone was observed a handful of times. The CDR3: CASSLRQGNSPLHF. The CDR3 DNA reads as TGTGCCAGTAGTTTACGACAGGGAAATTCACCCCTCCACTTT. J is TRBJ1-6 and V is TRBV19; 7 bases fit TRBD1. V was pared by 5 bases and J by 7 bases, with 5 bases of the junction left unmatched. The CDR3 consists of 14 residues. Germline V CDR1 and CDR2: LNHDA, SQIVND (reference sequence).

The rearrangement joins TRBV19 to TRBJ2-5; perhaps TRBD2 as D (7 bases). V lost 10 bases and J lost 1, with 16 bases in between. The length of the CDR3 is 14 residues. Germline CDR1 and CDR2: LNHDA and SQIVND (reference sequence). CDR3 DNA: TGTGCCACTTCGGAGGGGGGGATCCAAGAGACCCAGTACTTC. It encodes CATSEGGIQETQYF.

The sample holds a few counts of this clone. V is TRBV19 and J is TRBJ2-7; TRBD2 aligns across 7 bases. V gave up 1 base and J gave up 3 bases; unmatched junction bases: 0. From germline, CDR1 is LNHDA and CDR2 SQIVND (reference sequence). The CDR3 spans 13 residues. The CDR3 bases are TGTGCCAGTAGTATAGGGGAGGGCTACGAGCAGTACTTC. Translation gives CASSIGEGYEQYF.

In its sample, this clone was seen once. The chain links TRBV10-3 to TRBJ2-3; D uncertain. V was trimmed by 7 bases and J by 0 bases, leaving 11 bases between them. This CDR3 contains 14 residues. Looked up from germline, CDR1 is ENHRY and CDR2 is SYGVKD. This CDR3 is CAIKRGSSTDTQYF. As DNA, the CDR3 is TGTGCCATCAAGAGAGGCAGTAGCACAGATACGCAGTATTTT.

There are a few counts of this clone. The genes are TRBV7-2 and TRBJ1-2; no firm D call. This CDR3 is built from 12 residues. CDR1 and CDR2 from the germline V gene are SGHTA and FQGNSA. V shed 4 bases and J shed 2 bases, with 5 bases lying between them. This CDR3 reads CASSSRNYGYTF. CDR3 in DNA: TGTGCCAGCAGCTCCAGGAACTATGGCTACACCTTC.

The chain employs TRBV4-1 and TRBJ2-7; tentatively, D is TRBD1 or TRBD2 (5 bases each). CDR1 and CDR2 from the germline V gene are MGHRA and YSYEKL. The V gene lost 4 bases and the J gene lost 8 bases, with 15 bases spanning the gap. The CDR3 contains 13 residues. CDR3 sequence: CASSPWDLRKQYF. The CDR3 DNA reads as TGCGCCAGCAGCCCGTGGGACCTGCGCAAGCAGTACTTC.